This T cell receptor beta chain was identified during a study of circulating CD8 cells and anti-PD-1 response in melanoma. The QIAseq Immune Repertoire TCR panel built the libraries from about 16 ng of total RNA. TCRdb re-derived calls from the reads in MiXCR, one entry per CDR3 protein. The listing records 25 to 30 distinct CDR3 sequences. From live CD3+CD8+TCRalphabeta+ cells, four PD-1 and/or TIGIT subsets were sorted. V was cut by 3 bases and J by 3 bases, with 18 bases left in between. The germline gives CDR1 MDHEN, CDR2 SYDVKM. CDR3 length equals 16 residues. The sequenced sample was CD8+ T cells from PBMCs, obtained at baseline or after one month of anti-PD-1 therapy (not recorded which). The TCR sequence derives from a human donor with melanoma. The gene calls are TRBV28 and TRBJ2-7; D may match TRBD1 or TRBD2 (6 bases each). The CDR3 bases are TGTGCCAGCAGTTTGTCGGGGGCCTCGGGGCTCTACGAGCAGTACTTC. Its protein product is CASSLSGASGLYEQYF.